This TCR beta chain appears in the sequencing data of a study of blood T cell repertoires in COVID-19. TCRdb's table, derived via immunoSEQ multiplex PCR, lists solely in-frame clones and lacks some. The profile shows under 500,000 clones, approximately 90% of them singletons. Trimming at V came to 5 bases and at J to 7 bases, leaving 9 bases not matched to a gene. Germline lookup yields CDR1 SGHTA and CDR2 FQGTGA. This CDR3 has 15 amino acids. Source material: PBMCs or T cells enriched from blood (not recorded which). This rearrangement joins TRBV7-3 to TRBJ2-1; 9 nucleotides line up with TRBD1. This receptor was taken from a man aged 25 to 45 who had recovered from COVID-19. CDR3 region: CASSAPGQGENEQFF. The DNA of the CDR3 is TGTGCCAGCAGCGCCCCGGGACAGGGTGAGAATGAGCAGTTCTTC.